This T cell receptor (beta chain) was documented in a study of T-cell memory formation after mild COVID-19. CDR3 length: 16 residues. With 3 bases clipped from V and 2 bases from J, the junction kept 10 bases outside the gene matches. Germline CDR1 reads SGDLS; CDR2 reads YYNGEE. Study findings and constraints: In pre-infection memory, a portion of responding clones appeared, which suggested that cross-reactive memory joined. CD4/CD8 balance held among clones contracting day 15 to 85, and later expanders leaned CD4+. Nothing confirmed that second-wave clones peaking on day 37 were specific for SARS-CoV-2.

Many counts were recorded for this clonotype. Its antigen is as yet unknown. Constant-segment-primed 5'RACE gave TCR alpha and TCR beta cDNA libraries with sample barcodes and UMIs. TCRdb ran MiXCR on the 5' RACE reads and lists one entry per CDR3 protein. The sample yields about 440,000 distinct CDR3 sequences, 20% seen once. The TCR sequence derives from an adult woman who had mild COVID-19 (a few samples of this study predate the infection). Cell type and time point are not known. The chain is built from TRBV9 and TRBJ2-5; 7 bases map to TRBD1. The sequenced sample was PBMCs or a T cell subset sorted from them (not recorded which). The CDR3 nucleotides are TGTGCCAGCAGCGCCCGAGAGGGCAGGGGGCAAGAGACCCAGTACTTC. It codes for CASSAREGRGQETQYF.